A selection of T cell receptor beta chains follows, all from one sample in a study of CXCR3-negative and CXCR3-positive naive CD8 T cells. TCRdb processed the 5' RACE reads again and assigns one entry to each CDR3 protein, with no DNA. Recorded for this sample: 35,000 to 55,000 distinct CDR3 sequences. Sample: naive CXCR3- CD8+ T cells from blood. These receptors all come from a human donor in good health. Some clones in this sample may be carry-over from other donors' samples. Both conserved end residues are part of each CDR3. Each record gives: V gene, J gene, clone size, CDR3 protein. The listing skips clone size in some rows; elsewhere it reads once, few, many or a size class.

>TRBV25-1|TRBJ2-7|-
CASSDWDAYEQYF
>TRBV19|TRBJ2-7|-
CASGQGAPYEQYF
>TRBV4-3|TRBJ2-7|-
CASREQGASSYEQYF
>TRBV25-1|TRBJ2-6|-
CASSGGGWQGTGANVLTF
>TRBV6-5|TRBJ2-2|-
CASSTGTGLAGELFF
>TRBV14|TRBJ2-5|-
CASRLDGEGETQYF
>TRBV4-1|TRBJ2-7|-
CASSQVGGYEQYF
>TRBV6-2/TRBV6-3|TRBJ2-7|-
CASTTGAGHSYEQYF
>TRBV11-2|TRBJ1-2|-
CASSLSTGISHGYTF
>TRBV7-9|TRBJ2-5|-
CASRPIAGGPETQYF
>TRBV28|TRBJ2-2|-
CASTLRAGVDTGELFF
>TRBV29-1|TRBJ2-2|-
CSVPRNTGELFF
>TRBV4-3|TRBJ2-2|-
CASSQGGILNGELFF
>TRBV19|TRBJ2-5|-
CASSIASTGAQYF
>TRBV5-1|TRBJ2-1|-
CASSWDSPPYNEQFF
>TRBV15|TRBJ2-4|-
CATSTRTGLNIQYF
>TRBV20-1|TRBJ2-3|-
CSANSRQGERSTDTQYF
>TRBV28|TRBJ2-1|-
CASSFQRESEQFF
>TRBV28|TRBJ2-7|-
CASSFRVPYEQYF
>TRBV7-9|TRBJ2-2|-
CASYESSGELFF
>TRBV28|TRBJ1-1|-
CASSLWGETGVNTEAFF
>TRBV5-1|TRBJ2-1|-
CASSFRTIYNEQFF
>TRBV5-4|TRBJ1-2|-
CASSEIDRGGTYGYTF
>TRBV2|TRBJ2-3|-
CASSFTSDTQYF
>TRBV14|TRBJ2-1|-
CASSQEWGLAGESYNEQFF
>TRBV27|TRBJ1-1|-
CASSRGQMNTEAFF
>TRBV14|TRBJ1-1|-
CASSQDAGTPGAFF
>TRBV7-2|TRBJ2-1|-
CASSLAPGQGFNEQFF
>TRBV14|TRBJ1-4|-
CASSQPDRLNEKLFF
>TRBV5-6|TRBJ1-2|-
CASMGTLYGYTF
>TRBV7-2|TRBJ2-7|-
CASSPAGQGSREQYF
>TRBV5-1|TRBJ2-7|-
CASSQGQTGYEQYF
>TRBV11-3|TRBJ2-1|-
CASSLESPLAGGALEQFF
>TRBV4-2|TRBJ1-5|-
CASSGEGNQPQHF
>TRBV12-3/TRBV12-4|TRBJ1-5|-
CASSLGGTGSGQPQHF
>TRBV11-2|TRBJ2-5|-
CASSRGRDAYQETQYF
>TRBV4-1|TRBJ2-1|-
CASSQDGTSAYNEQFF
>TRBV7-2|TRBJ1-2|medium-sized
CASSLRKVNYGYTF
>TRBV29-1|TRBJ2-4|-
CSVSGPGSIQYF
>TRBV6-5|TRBJ2-7|-
CASSYYRGAYEQYF
>TRBV6-2/TRBV6-3|TRBJ2-2|-
CASSNSGVDTGELFF
>TRBV6-2/TRBV6-3|TRBJ2-4|-
CASSYSGIAKNIQYF
>TRBV7-9|TRBJ2-7|-
CASSLAAGNEQYF
>TRBV7-9|TRBJ2-5|-
CASSSGLFELETQYF
>TRBV24-1|TRBJ2-1|-
CATSDLPGQGQFF
>TRBV29-1|TRBJ1-5|-
CSVRDADQPQHF
>TRBV29-1|TRBJ2-3|-
CSDRGAGRPTDTQYF
>TRBV7-3|TRBJ2-2|-
CASSFLDWTMTGELFF
>TRBV12-3/TRBV12-4|TRBJ2-1|-
CASSRQGGGDEQFF
>TRBV6-2/TRBV6-3|TRBJ2-7|-
CASSYGFEGAYEQYF